This TCR beta chain was observed in a study of Ad26.COV2.S vaccination and SARS-CoV-2 variants. Study details: COV1001, an Ad26.COV2.S trial, supplied this vaccine-arm donor. Study results and limitations: Similar non-spike TCR breadth was observed in recipients of vaccine and of placebo. The analyses of TCR breadth and depth may have understated the size of total T cell responses. Substantial breadth in spike-specific CD8+ and CD4+ T cell responses was reportedly seen after vaccination.

Treatment here: some 20 received Ad26.COV2.S at low or high dose, single or two shots; about 5 received placebo; per-sample allocation not given. Collection of samples fell on day 63 after the first vaccine or placebo injection. As to this clone: Its antigen is currently unknown.

Data came from immunoSEQ multiplex PCR; TCRdb stores just in-frame clones and leaves some out. The sample consists of some 480,000 clones, around 88% of them appearing once. This CDR3 region has 13 residues. V dropped 4 bases and J dropped 1 base, with 5 bases sitting between them. The V gene's germline CDR1 is SGDLS and CDR2 YYNGEE. Material: peripheral blood, obtained in a trial of Ad26.COV2.S vaccine versus placebo. This chain connects TRBV9 to TRBJ2-2; D gene unclear. The TCR originated in a person aged 18-65 years who received the Ad26.COV2.S COVID-19 vaccine or a placebo. Here the CDR3 reads CASSRRNTGELFF. CDR3 in DNA: TGTGCCAGCAGCCGACGGAACACCGGGGAGCTGTTTTTT.